This TCR beta chain was retrieved from a study of tumor and adjacent non-tumor tissue in lung cancer. Turning to the study itself: Stage I to III disease affected roughly 10 men and 5 women aged 31 to 76. Findings and caveats of the study: In normal lung, the top 100 clones were significantly more dominant than in tumor.

A modified ARM-PCR protocol with three rounds of nested PCR amplified TCRbeta. TCRdb ran MiXCR on the multiplex PCR reads and lists one entry per CDR3 protein. The top ten hold around 30% of the sample, which has about 44,000 distinct CDR3 sequences, 55% to 65% seen once. The template was RNA from unsorted bulk tissue. The normal lung tissue was taken more than 3 cm from the tumor edge. Germline-derived CDR1 and CDR2 are SGHAT and FQNNGV. The CDR3 sequence is 15 residues long. To note about this clonotype: Its antigen is not known. This could be a read error, since a much larger clone is one nucleotide away.

What was sequenced was distant non-tumor lung tissue. This sequence was found in a woman aged 70-85 years with non-small cell lung cancer. The rearrangement joins TRBV11-2 to TRBJ2-3; tentative D call: TRBD2 (5 bases). The chain's CDR3 is CGSSFSSGESAAQYF. CDR3 nucleotides: TGTGGCAGCAGCTTCTCCTCCGGGGAATCGGCCGCGCAGTATTTT.